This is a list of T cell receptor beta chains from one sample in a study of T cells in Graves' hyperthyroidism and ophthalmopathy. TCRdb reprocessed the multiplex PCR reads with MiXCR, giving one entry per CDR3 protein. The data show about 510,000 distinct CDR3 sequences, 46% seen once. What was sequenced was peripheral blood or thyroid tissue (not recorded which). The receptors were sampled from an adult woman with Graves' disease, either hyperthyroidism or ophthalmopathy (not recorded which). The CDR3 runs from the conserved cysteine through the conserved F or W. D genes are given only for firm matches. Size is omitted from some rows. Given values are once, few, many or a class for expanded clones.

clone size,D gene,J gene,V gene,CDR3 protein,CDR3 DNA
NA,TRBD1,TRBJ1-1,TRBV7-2,CASSLATGTATEAFF,TGTGCCAGCAGCTTGGCTACCGGGACAGCAACTGAAGCTTTCTTT
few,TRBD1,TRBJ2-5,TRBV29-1,CSAKPRDSQETQYF,TGCAGCGCCAAACCACGGGACAGCCAAGAGACCCAGTACTTC
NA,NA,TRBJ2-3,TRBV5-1,CASSFRDSTDTQYF,TGCGCCAGCAGCTTTCGGGACAGCACAGATACGCAGTATTTT
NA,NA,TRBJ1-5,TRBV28,CASWGHLSGNQPQHF,TGTGCCAGTTGGGGGCACCTATCGGGCAATCAGCCCCAGCATTTT
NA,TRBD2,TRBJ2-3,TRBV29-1,CSVLEGGSTDTQYF,TGCAGCGTTTTGGAGGGAGGGAGCACAGATACGCAGTATTTT
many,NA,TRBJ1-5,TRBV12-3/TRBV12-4,CASSLDGVWPQHF,TGTGCCAGCAGTTTAGACGGTGTGTGGCCCCAGCATTTT
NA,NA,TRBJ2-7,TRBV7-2,CASRRKGVLGEQYF,TGCGCCAGCAGGAGGAAAGGGGTGCTGGGCGAGCAGTACTTC
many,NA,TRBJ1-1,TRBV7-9,CASSQQGTGGGTEAFF,TGTGCCAGCAGCCAACAAGGGACGGGGGGCGGCACTGAAGCTTTCTTT
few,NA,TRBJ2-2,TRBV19,CAWSENTGELFF,TGTGCCTGGAGTGAGAACACCGGGGAGCTGTTTTTT
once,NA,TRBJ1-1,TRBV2,CASALRKNTEAFF,TGTGCCAGCGCACTGAGAAAGAACACTGAAGCTTTCTTT
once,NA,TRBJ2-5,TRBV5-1,CASSLDLGDGQETQYF,TGCGCCAGCAGCTTGGATTTAGGGGACGGCCAAGAGACCCAGTACTTC
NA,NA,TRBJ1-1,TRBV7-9,CASSRLGTEASF,TGTGCCAGCAGCCGCCTCGGCACTGAAGCTTCCTTT
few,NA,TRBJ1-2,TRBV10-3,CAISGRTGPKEGYTF,TGTGCCATCAGTGGTAGAACAGGGCCCAAAGAGGGCTACACCTTC
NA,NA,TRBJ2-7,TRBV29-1,CSVEGWRDEQYF,TGCAGCGTTGAAGGGTGGCGGGACGAGCAGTACTTC
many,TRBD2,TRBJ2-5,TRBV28,CASMGGGPQTQYF,TGTGCCAGCATGGGGGGAGGGCCGCAGACCCAGTACTTC
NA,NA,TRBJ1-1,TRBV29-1,CSVNPRRALNTEAFF,TGCAGCGTGAACCCGAGACGCGCCTTGAACACTGAAGCTTTCTTT
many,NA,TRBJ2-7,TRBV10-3,CAISESLLRDSYEQYF,TGTGCCATCAGTGAGTCCCTCCTCAGGGATTCCTACGAGCAGTACTTC
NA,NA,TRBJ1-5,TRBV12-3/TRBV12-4,CASSLARGIQPQHF,TGTGCCAGCAGTTTAGCGCGGGGGATTCAGCCCCAGCATTTT
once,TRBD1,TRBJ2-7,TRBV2,CASTGSRTGGEQYF,TGTGCCAGCACGGGGTCCCGGACAGGGGGCGAGCAGTACTTC
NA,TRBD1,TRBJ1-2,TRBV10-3,CAIPFGQGLYGYTF,TGTGCCATCCCTTTCGGACAGGGACTCTATGGCTACACCTTC
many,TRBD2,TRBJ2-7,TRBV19,CASSILAGATYEQYF,TGTGCCAGTAGTATACTAGCGGGCGCTACCTACGAGCAGTACTTC
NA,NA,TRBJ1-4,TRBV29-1,CSVRDQPNEKLFF,TGCAGCGTCCGGGACCAGCCTAATGAAAAACTGTTTTTT
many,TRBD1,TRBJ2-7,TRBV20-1,CSARDPPTGDEQYF,TGCAGTGCTAGAGACCCCCCGACAGGGGACGAGCAGTACTTC
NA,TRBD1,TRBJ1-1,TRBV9,CASSVATGAPGTEAFF,TGTGCCAGCAGCGTAGCGACAGGGGCCCCTGGAACTGAAGCTTTCTTT
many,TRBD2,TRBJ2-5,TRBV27,CASSLSPLAGVETQYF,TGTGCCAGCAGTTTATCCCCACTAGCGGGAGTAGAGACCCAGTACTTC
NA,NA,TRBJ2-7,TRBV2,CASSDTAEGWETYEQYF,TGTGCCAGCAGTGATACGGCAGAGGGTTGGGAGACCTACGAGCAGTACTTC
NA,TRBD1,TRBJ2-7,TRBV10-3,CAIGMWTPGGTGGEQYF,TGTGCCATCGGCATGTGGACCCCGGGTGGGACAGGGGGCGAGCAGTACTTC
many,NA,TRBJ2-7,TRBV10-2,CASTRGEDSYEQYF,TGCGCCAGCACTCGGGGCGAGGACTCCTACGAGCAGTACTTC
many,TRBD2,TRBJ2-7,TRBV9,CASSALGLAFYEQYF,TGTGCCAGCAGCGCGCTGGGACTAGCCTTCTACGAGCAGTACTTC
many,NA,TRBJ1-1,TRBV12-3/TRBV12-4,CASSFWRDDTEAFF,TGTGCCAGCAGTTTCTGGAGGGACGACACTGAAGCTTTCTTT
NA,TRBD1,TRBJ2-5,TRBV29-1,CSVARTGETQYF,TGCAGCGTTGCCCGGACAGGGGAGACCCAGTACTTC
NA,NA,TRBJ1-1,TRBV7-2,CASSWKTGDTEAFF,TGTGCCAGCAGCTGGAAAACAGGAGACACTGAAGCTTTCTTT
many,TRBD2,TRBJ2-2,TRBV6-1,CASHGLGRAGELFF,TGTGCCAGCCACGGACTAGGACGCGCCGGGGAGCTGTTTTTT
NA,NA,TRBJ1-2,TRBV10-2,CASRASPWGYTF,TGCGCCAGCAGGGCCAGCCCATGGGGCTACACCTTC
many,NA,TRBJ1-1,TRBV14,CASSHWTNTEAFF,TGTGCCAGCAGCCACTGGACGAACACTGAAGCTTTCTTT
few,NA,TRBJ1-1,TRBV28,CASSLLETTEAFF,TGTGCCAGCAGTTTATTAGAGACCACTGAAGCTTTCTTT
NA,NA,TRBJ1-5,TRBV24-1,CATSSPGANQPQHF,TGTGCCACCAGCAGTCCCGGAGCTAATCAGCCCCAGCATTTT
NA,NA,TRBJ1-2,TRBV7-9,CASSDDHRDGYTF,TGTGCCAGCAGTGATGATCACAGGGATGGCTACACCTTC
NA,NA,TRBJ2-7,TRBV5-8,CASSLNSGAYEQYF,TGTGCCAGCAGCTTGAACTCCGGCGCCTACGAGCAGTACTTC
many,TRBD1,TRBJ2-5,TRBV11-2,CASSLPGTGGVKTQYF,TGTGCCAGCAGCTTGCCCGGGACAGGGGGAGTAAAGACCCAGTACTTC
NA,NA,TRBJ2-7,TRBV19,CASSVGHYYEQYF,TGTGCCAGTAGTGTGGGGCATTACTACGAGCAGTACTTC
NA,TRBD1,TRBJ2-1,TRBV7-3,CASSRSGTDYNEQFF,TGTGCCAGCAGCCGGTCCGGGACAGATTACAATGAGCAGTTCTTC
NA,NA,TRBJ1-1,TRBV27,CASSQGMAAAFF,TGTGCCAGCAGCCAGGGGATGGCAGCAGCTTTCTTT
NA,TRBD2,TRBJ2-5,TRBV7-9,CASSSGTTIVETQYF,TGTGCCAGCAGCTCCGGGACTACAATAGTAGAGACCCAGTACTTC
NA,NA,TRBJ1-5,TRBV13,CASSLDRDGQETQHF,TGTGCCAGCAGCTTAGACCGGGACGGACAAGAGACCCAGCATTTT
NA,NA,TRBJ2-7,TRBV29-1,CSVEGGHPYEQYF,TGCAGCGTTGAAGGGGGACATCCCTACGAGCAGTACTTC
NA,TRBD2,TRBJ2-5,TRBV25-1,CANSTSGSLQETQYF,TGTGCCAACTCGACTAGCGGGTCCTTACAAGAGACCCAGTACTTC
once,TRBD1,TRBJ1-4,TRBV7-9,CASSQYFGTGRTNGKLFF,TGTGCCAGCAGTCAATACTTCGGGACAGGGAGAACTAATGGAAAACTGTTTTTT
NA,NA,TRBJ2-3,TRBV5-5,CASSLARTTSTDTQYF,TGTGCCAGCAGCTTGGCACGGACTACTAGCACAGATACGCAGTATTTT
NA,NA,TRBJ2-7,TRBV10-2,CASSELDTGSYEQYF,TGCGCCAGCAGTGAGTTGGATACCGGCTCCTACGAGCAGTACTTC
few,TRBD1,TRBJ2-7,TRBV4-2,CASSQEGQGAYEQYF,TGTGCCAGCAGCCAAGAGGGACAGGGAGCCTACGAGCAGTACTTC
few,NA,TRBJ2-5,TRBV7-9,CASSLTGTQNQPQYF,TGTGCCAGCAGCCTAACCGGGACTCAAAATCAGCCCCAGTACTTC
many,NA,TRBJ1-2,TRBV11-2,CASSLGDHPIF,TGTGCCAGCAGCTTAGGGGACCACCCCATCTTC
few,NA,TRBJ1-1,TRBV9,CASSVDTYTEAFF,TGTGCCAGCAGCGTAGACACCTACACTGAAGCTTTCTTT
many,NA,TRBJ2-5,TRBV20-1,CSARSGTSQETQYF,TGCAGTGCTAGATCCGGGACCTCACAAGAGACCCAGTACTTC
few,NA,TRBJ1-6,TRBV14,CASSQRESSPLHF,TGCGCCAGCAGCCAACGTGAAAGTTCACCCCTCCACTTT
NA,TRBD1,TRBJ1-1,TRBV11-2,CASSFFRGKNTEAFF,TGTGCCAGCAGCTTCTTCAGGGGGAAGAACACTGAAGCTTTCTTT
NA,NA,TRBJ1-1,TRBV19,CASKQAEAAEAFF,TGTGCCAGTAAACAAGCCGAAGCGGCTGAAGCTTTCTTT